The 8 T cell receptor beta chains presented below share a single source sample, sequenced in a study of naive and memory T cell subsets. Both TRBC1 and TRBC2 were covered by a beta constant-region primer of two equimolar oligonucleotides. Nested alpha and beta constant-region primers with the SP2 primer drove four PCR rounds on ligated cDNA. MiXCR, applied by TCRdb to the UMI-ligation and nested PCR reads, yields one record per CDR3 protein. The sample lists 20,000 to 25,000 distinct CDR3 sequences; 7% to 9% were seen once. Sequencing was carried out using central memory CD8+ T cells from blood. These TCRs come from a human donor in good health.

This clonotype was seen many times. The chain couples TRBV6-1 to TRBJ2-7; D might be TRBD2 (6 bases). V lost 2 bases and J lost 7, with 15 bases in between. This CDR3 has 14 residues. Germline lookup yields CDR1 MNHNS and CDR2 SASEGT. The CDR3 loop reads CASSETELAREQYF. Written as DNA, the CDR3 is TGTGCCAGCAGTGAAACGGAACTAGCTCGGGAGCAGTACTTC.

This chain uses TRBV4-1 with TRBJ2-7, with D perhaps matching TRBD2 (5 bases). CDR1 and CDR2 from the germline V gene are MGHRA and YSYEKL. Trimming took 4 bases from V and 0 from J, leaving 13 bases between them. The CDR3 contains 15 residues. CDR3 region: CASSPNPTSSYEQYF. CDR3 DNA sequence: TGCGCCAGCAGCCCCAACCCCACTAGCTCCTACGAGCAGTACTTC.

The CDR3 sequence is CASSQIRVPGQINTGELFF. In DNA, the CDR3 is TGCGCCAGCAGTCAAATTCGCGTACCGGGACAAATAAACACCGGGGAGCTGTTTTTT. The J gene is TRBJ2-2, the V gene TRBV23-1, with D possibly TRBD1 on 6 matching bases. TRBV23-1 is sorted into the ORF group, with uncertain function. CDR3 length: 19 residues. V dropped 2 bases and J dropped 2 bases, with 21 bases sitting between them.

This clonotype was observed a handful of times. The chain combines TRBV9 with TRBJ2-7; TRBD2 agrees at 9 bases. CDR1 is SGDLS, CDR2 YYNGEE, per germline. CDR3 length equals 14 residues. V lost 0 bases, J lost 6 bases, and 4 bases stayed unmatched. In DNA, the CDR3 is TGTGCCAGCAGCGTAGAAGGACTAGCGAGCGAGCAGTACTTC. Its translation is CASSVEGLASEQYF. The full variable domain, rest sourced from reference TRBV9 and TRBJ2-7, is DSGVTQTPKHLITATGQRVTLRCSPRSGDLSVYWYQQSLDQGLQFLIQYYNGEERAKGNILERFSAQQFPDLHSELNLSSLELGDSALYFCASSVEGLASEQYFGPGTRLTVT.

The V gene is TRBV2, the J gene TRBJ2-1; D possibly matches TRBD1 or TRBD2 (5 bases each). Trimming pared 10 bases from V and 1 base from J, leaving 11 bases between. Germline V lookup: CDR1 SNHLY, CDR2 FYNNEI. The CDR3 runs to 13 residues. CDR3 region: CATGTSSYNEQFF. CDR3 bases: TGTGCCACCGGGACGTCTTCCTACAATGAGCAGTTCTTC.

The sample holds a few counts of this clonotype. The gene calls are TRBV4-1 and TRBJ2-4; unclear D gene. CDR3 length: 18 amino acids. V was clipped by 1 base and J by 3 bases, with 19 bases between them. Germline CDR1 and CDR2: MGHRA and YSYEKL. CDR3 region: CASSQGSQNWLVKNIQYF. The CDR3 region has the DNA TGCGCCAGCAGCCAAGGGTCTCAAAACTGGTTGGTCAAAAACATTCAGTACTTC.

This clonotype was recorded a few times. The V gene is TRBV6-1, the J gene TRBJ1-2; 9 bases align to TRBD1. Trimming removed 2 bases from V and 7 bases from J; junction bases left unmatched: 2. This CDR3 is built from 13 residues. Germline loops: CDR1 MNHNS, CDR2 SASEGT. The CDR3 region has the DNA TGTGCCAGCAGTGAATCGGACAGGGGTGGCTACACCTTC. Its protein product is CASSESDRGGYTF.

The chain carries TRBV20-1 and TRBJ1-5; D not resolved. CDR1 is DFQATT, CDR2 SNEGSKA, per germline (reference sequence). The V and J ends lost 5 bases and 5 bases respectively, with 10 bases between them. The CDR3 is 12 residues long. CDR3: CSAQAADQPQHF. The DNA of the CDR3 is TGCAGTGCTCAAGCTGCAGATCAGCCCCAGCATTTT.